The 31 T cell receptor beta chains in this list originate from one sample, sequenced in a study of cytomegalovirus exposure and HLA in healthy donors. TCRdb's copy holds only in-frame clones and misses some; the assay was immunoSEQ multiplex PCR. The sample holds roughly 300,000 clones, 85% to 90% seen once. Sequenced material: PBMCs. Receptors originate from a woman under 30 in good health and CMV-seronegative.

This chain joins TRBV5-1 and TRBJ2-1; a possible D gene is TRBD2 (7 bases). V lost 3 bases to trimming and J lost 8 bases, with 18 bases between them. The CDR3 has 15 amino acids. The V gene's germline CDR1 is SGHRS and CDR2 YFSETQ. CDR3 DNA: TGCGCCAGCAGCTCGTCGGGGAGAGGGGGGGATGAGCAGTTCTTC. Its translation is CASSSSGRGGDEQFF.

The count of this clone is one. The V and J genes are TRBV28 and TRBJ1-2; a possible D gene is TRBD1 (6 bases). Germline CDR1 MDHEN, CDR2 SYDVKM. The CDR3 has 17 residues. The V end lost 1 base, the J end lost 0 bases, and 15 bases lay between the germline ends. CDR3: CASSLFGGQTTNYGYTF. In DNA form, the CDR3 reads TGTGCCAGCAGTTTATTCGGTGGACAGACGACTAACTATGGCTACACCTTC.

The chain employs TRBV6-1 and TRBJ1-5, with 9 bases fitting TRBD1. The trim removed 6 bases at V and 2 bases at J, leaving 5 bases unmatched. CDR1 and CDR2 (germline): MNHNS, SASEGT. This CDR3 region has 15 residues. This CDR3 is CASRTGTGRNQPQHF. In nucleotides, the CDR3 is TGTGCCAGCAGAACGGGGACAGGGCGCAATCAGCCCCAGCATTTT.

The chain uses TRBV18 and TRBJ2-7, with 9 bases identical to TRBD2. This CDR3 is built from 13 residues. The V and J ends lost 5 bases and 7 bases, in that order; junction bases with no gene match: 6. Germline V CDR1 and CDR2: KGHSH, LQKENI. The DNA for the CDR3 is TGTGCCAGCTCAGATACCACTAGCGGGGAGCAGTACTTC. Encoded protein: CASSDTTSGEQYF. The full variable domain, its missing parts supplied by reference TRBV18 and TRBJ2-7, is NAGVMQNPRHLVRRRGQEARLRCSPMKGHSHVYWYRQLPEEGLKFMVYLQKENIIDESGMPKERFSAEFPKEGPSILRIQQVVRGDSAAYFCASSDTTSGEQYFGPGTRLTVT.

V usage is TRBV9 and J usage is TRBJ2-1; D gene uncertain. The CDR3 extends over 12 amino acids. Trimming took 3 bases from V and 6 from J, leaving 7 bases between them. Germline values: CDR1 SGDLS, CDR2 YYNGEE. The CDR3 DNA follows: TGTGCCAGCAGCGGTGGCGGCAATGAGCAGTTCTTC. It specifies CASSGGGNEQFF.

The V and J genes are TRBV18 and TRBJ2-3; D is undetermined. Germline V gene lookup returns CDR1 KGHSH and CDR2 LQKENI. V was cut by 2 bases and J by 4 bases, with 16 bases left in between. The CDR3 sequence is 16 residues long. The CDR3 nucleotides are TGTGCCAGCTCACCATTGTCCCGAGGTGCGGCAGATACGCAGTATTTT. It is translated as CASSPLSRGAADTQYF.

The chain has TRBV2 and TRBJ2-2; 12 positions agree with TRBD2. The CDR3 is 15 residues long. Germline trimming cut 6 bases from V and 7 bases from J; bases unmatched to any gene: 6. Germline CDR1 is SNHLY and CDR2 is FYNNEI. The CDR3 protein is CASRTSGSSNGELFF. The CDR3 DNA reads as TGTGCCAGCAGGACTAGCGGGAGCTCCAACGGGGAGCTGTTTTTT.

CDR3 region: CASSFHNRGHGYTF. CDR3 DNA sequence: TGTGCCAGCAGTTTCCACAACAGGGGGCATGGCTACACCTTC. This rearrangement joins TRBV27 to TRBJ1-2; TRBD1 matches 9 bases. V shed 3 bases and J 6 bases; nucleotides not matched to a gene: 5. CDR1 and CDR2 (germline): MNHEY, SMNVEV (reference sequence). The CDR3 loop spans 14 amino acids.

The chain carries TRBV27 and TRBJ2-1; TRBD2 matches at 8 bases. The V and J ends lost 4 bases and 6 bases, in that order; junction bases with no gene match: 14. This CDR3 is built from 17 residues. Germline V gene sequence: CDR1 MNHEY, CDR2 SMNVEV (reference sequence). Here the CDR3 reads CASSSPWTKRGGNEQFF. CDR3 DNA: TGTGCCAGCAGTTCCCCGTGGACAAAACGGGGGGGCAATGAGCAGTTCTTC.

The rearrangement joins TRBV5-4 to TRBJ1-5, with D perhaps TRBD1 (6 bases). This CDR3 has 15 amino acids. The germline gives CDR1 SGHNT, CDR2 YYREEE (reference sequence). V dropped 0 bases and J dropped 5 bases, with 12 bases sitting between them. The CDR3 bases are TGTGCCAGCAGCTTGGGTCCGGCAGGGGATCAGCCCCAGCATTTT. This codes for CASSLGPAGDQPQHF. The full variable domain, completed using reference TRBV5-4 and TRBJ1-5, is ETGVTQSPTHLIKTRGQQVTLRCSSQSGHNTVSWYQQALGQGPQFIFQYYREEENGRGNFPPRFSGLQFPNYSSELNVNALELDDSALYLCASSLGPAGDQPQHFGDGTRLSIL.

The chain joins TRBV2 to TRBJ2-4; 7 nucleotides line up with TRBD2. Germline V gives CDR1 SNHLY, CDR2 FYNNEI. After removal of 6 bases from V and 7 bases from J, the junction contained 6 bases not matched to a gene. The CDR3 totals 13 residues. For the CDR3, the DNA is TGTGCCAGCAGAGACGGGGGGTCGAACATTCAGTACTTC. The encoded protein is CASRDGGSNIQYF.

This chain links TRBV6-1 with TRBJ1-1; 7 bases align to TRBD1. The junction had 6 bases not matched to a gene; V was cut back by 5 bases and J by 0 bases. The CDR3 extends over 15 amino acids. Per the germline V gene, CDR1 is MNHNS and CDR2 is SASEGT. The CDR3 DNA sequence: TGTGCCAGCAGTCCCGGGACAGCCCTGAACACTGAAGCTTTCTTT. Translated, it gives CASSPGTALNTEAFF.

The CDR3 DNA follows: TGTGCCAGCAGTGCTTCGGAGGGGGCGCAGACTAGCGGGCGCAGCTCCTACGAGCAGTACTTC. Translation: CASSASEGAQTSGRSSYEQYF. The chain links TRBV28 to TRBJ2-7, with TRBD2 identical over 10 bases. Germline lookup yields CDR1 MDHEN and CDR2 SYDVKM. Trimming at V came to 5 bases and at J to 0 bases, leaving 22 bases not matched to a gene. The CDR3 consists of 21 residues.

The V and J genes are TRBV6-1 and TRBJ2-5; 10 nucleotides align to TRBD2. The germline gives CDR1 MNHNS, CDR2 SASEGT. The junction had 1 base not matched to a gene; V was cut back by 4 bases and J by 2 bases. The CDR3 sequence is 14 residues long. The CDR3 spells CASSALAGQETQYF. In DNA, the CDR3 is TGTGCCAGCAGTGCACTAGCGGGGCAAGAGACCCAGTACTTC.

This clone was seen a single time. The CDR3 loop is CASTLGGRSGETQYF. The DNA for the CDR3 is TGTGCCAGCACCCTTGGCGGGAGGTCGGGGGAGACCCAGTACTTC. The J gene is TRBJ2-5, the V gene TRBV6-1; 8 nucleotides align to TRBD2. Trimming took 7 bases from V and 5 from J; bases not matched to a gene: 12. Germline lookup yields CDR1 MNHNS and CDR2 SASEGT. The CDR3 is 15 amino acids.

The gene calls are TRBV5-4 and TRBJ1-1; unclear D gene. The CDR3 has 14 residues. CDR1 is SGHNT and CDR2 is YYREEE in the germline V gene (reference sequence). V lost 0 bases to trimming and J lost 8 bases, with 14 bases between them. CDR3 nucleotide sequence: TGTGCCAGCAGCTTGGTGGCAGGAAGTTTGGAAGCTTTCTTT. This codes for CASSLVAGSLEAFF.

The CDR3 loop reads CASSLGFSTDTQYF. Here the CDR3 DNA reads TGTGCCAGCAGCTTAGGCTTTAGCACAGATACGCAGTATTTT. The chain links TRBV13 to TRBJ2-3; D unresolved. Germline lookup yields CDR1 PRHDT and CDR2 FYEKMQ (reference sequence). There are 14 residues in the CDR3. Deletions cut 0 bases from V and 0 bases from J, with 4 bases between.

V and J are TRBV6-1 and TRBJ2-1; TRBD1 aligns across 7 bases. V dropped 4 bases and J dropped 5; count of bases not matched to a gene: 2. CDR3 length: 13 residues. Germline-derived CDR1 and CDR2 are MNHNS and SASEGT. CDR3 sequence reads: CASSGDRNNEQFF. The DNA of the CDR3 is TGTGCCAGCAGTGGGGACAGAAACAATGAGCAGTTCTTC.

As DNA, the CDR3 is TGTGCCAGCAACGTCGGGGGTGGCTATGGCTACACCTTC. Translating gives CASNVGGGYGYTF. The rearrangement links TRBV28 to TRBJ1-2; possible D gene TRBD1, 5 bases. This CDR3 has 13 amino acids. CDR1 is MDHEN, CDR2 SYDVKM, per germline. The V end lost 7 bases, the J end lost 4 bases, and 13 bases lay between the germline ends.

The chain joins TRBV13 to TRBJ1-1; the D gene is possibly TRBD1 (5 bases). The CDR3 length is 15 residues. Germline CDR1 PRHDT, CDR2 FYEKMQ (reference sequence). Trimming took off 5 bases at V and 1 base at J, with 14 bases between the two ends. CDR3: CASSLDTLSNTEAFF. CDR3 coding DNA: TGTGCCAGCAGCCTGGACACCTTATCGAACACTGAAGCTTTCTTT. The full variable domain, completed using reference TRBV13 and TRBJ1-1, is AAGVIQSPRHLIKEKRETATLKCYPIPRHDTVYWYQQGPGQDPQFLISFYEKMQSDKGSIPDRFSAQQFSDYHSELNMSSLELGDSALYFCASSLDTLSNTEAFFGQGTRLTVV.

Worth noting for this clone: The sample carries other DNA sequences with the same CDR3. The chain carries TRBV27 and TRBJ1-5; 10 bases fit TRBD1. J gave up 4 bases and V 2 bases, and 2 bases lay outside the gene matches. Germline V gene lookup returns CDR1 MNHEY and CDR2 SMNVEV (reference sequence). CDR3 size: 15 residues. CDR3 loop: CASSLGTGVNQPQHF. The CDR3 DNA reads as TGTGCCAGCAGTTTAGGGACAGGGGTAAATCAGCCCCAGCATTTT.

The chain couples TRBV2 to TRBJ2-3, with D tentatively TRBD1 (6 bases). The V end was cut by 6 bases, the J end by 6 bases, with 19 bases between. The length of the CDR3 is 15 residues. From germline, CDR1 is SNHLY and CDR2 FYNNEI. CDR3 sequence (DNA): TGTGCCAGCAGCGTGTTGCCAGGGGATTTCGATACGCAGTATTTT. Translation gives CASSVLPGDFDTQYF. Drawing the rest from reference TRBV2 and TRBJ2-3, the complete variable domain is EPEVTQTPSHQVTQMGQEVILRCVPISNHLYFYWYRQILGQKVEFLVSFYNNEISEKSEIFDDQFSVERPDGSNFTLKIRSTKLEDSAMYFCASSVLPGDFDTQYFGPGTRLTVL.

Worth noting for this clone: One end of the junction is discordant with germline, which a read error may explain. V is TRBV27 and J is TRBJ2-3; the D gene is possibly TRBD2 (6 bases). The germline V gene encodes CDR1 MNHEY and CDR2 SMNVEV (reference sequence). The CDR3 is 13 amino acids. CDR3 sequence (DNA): TGTGCCTGCAGGGACTCGCGCACAGATACGCAGTATTTT. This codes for CACRDSRTDTQYF.

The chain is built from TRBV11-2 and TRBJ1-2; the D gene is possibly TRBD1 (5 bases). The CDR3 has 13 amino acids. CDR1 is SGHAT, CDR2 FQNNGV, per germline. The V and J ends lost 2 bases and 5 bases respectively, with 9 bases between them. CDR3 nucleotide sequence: TGTGCCAGCAGCTTAAGAACAGGTTATGGCTACACCTTC. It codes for CASSLRTGYGYTF.

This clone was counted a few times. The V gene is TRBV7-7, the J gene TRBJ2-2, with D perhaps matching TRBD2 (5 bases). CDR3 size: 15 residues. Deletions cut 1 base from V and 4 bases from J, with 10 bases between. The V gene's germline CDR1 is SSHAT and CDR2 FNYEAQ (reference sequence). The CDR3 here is CASSLEGSSTGELFF. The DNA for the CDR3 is TGTGCCAGCAGCTTAGAAGGGAGTAGCACCGGGGAGCTGTTTTTT.

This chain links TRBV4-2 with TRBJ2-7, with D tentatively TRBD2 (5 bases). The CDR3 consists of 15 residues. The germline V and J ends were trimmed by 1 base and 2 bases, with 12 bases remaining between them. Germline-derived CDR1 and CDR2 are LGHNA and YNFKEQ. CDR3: CASSQVWAGTYEQYF. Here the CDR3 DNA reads TGTGCCAGCAGCCAAGTGTGGGCCGGGACCTACGAGCAGTACTTC.

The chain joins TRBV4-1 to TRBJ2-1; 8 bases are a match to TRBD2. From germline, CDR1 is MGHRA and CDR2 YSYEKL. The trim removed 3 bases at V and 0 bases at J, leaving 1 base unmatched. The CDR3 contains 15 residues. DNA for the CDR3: TGCGCCAGCAGCCAGAGCGGGAGCTCCTACAATGAGCAGTTCTTC. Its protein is CASSQSGSSYNEQFF.

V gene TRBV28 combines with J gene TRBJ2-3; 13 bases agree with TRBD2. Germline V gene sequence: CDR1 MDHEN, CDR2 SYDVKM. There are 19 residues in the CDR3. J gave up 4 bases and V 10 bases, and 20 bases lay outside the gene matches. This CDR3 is CATIVAGTSGKAGSDTQYF. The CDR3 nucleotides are TGTGCCACCATAGTCGCCGGGACTAGCGGGAAGGCAGGTTCAGATACGCAGTATTTT.

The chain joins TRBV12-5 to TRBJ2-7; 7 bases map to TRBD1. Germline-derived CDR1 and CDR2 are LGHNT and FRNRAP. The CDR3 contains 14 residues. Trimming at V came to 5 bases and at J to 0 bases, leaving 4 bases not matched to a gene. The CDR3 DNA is TGTGCTAGTGGTCCACGACAGGGCTCCTACGAGCAGTACTTC. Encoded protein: CASGPRQGSYEQYF.

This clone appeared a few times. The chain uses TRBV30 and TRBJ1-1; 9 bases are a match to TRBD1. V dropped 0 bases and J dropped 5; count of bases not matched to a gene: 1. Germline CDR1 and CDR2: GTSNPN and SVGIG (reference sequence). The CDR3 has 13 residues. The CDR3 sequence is CAWSVGQGTEAFF. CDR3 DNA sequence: TGTGCCTGGAGTGTGGGACAGGGAACTGAAGCTTTCTTT.

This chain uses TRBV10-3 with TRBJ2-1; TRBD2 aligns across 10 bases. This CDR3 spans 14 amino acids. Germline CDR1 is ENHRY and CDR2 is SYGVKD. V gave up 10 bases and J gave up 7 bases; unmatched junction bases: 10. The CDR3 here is CATAASGSTNEQFF. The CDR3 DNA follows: TGTGCCACCGCTGCTAGCGGGAGTACTAATGAGCAGTTCTTC.